The next 16 T cell receptor beta chains were all read from a single sample in a study of cytomegalovirus exposure and HLA in healthy donors. Both 60 Vbeta primers and 13 Jbeta primers went into the PCR. The method was immunoSEQ multiplex PCR; TCRdb's version includes in-frame clones alone and lacks a portion of them. The sample carries roughly 100,000 clones, under 85% recorded once. Sequenced material: PBMCs. These receptors were taken from a man aged 30-40 years in good health and CMV-seronegative.

This chain links TRBV5-1 with TRBJ1-2, with D possibly being TRBD1 (6 bases). Trimming removed 4 bases from V and 2 bases from J, with 15 bases in between. Germline CDR1 SGHRS, CDR2 YFSETQ. This CDR3 comprises 15 residues. The CDR3 DNA sequence: TGCGCCAGCAGCACTTCGACAGGAAACAACTATGGCTACACCTTC. This sequence encodes CASSTSTGNNYGYTF.

The chain has TRBV9 and TRBJ1-1, with a weak D call TRBD1 (5 bases). This CDR3 contains 15 residues. V lost 0 bases, J lost 4 bases, and 13 bases lay in between. Germline CDR1 SGDLS, CDR2 YYNGEE. CDR3 nucleotides: TGTGCCAGCAGCGTAGGTCAGGGAGGGTTCACTGAAGCTTTCTTT. This gives the protein CASSVGQGGFTEAFF.

The V call is TRBV19, the J call TRBJ2-1, with TRBD2 identical over 8 bases. Losses at the gene ends were 4 bases for V and 7 bases for J; bases not matched to a gene: 12. CDR3 length equals 16 residues. Per the germline V gene, CDR1 is LNHDA and CDR2 is SQIVND (reference sequence). For the CDR3, the DNA is TGTGCCAGTAGTAAGTCCGGGACTAGTATTCAGAATGAGCAGTTCTTC. Translated: CASSKSGTSIQNEQFF.

The V gene is TRBV2, the J gene TRBJ1-6; no clear D gene. The V gene's germline CDR1 is SNHLY and CDR2 FYNNEI. This CDR3 contains 15 residues. V was shortened by 7 bases and J by 6 bases, with 16 bases between the two germline ends. The CDR3: CASKIPSMPNSPLHF. The DNA for the CDR3 is TGTGCCAGCAAAATACCGAGCATGCCTAATTCACCCCTCCACTTT.

This clone was observed a handful of times. V is TRBV7-9 and J is TRBJ1-2; TRBD1 matches at 10 bases. This CDR3 region has 14 residues. The V segment lost 5 bases and the J segment 6 bases; nucleotides outside the gene matches: 6. The germline V gene has CDR1 SEHNR and CDR2 FQNEAQ (reference sequence). The CDR3 is CASSAPGQGNGYTF. The DNA of the CDR3 is TGTGCCAGCAGCGCACCGGGACAGGGGAATGGCTACACCTTC.

J is TRBJ2-7 and V is TRBV9; D is undetermined. Trimming removed 3 bases at V and 4 bases at J, with 26 bases between. Germline V CDR1 and CDR2: SGDLS, YYNGEE. The CDR3 extends over 18 amino acids. The CDR3 DNA is TGTGCCAGCAGCGCCACCGCCGGTCCCTCCCGAATTGAGTACGAGCAGTACTTC. Its protein product is CASSATAGPSRIEYEQYF.

This chain connects TRBV6-1 to TRBJ2-7; 9 bases match TRBD1. Germline assignment: CDR1 MNHNS and CDR2 SASEGT. This CDR3 is built from 14 residues. V trimming: 6 bases; J trimming: 6 bases; junction bases outside the gene matches: 9. Here the CDR3 reads CASSTGTGIGEQYF. For the CDR3, the DNA is TGTGCCAGCAGCACCGGGACAGGGATTGGCGAGCAGTACTTC.

V gene TRBV5-5 combines with J gene TRBJ2-3, with D unresolved. V gave up 0 bases and J gave up 6 bases, with 8 bases separating them. The CDR3 consists of 13 residues. Germline V gene data show CDR1 as SGHKS and CDR2 as YYEKEE (reference sequence). In nucleotides, the CDR3 is TGTGCCAGCAGCTTGGTGCCCGGGGATACGCAGTATTTT. Translated, it gives CASSLVPGDTQYF. The whole variable domain, remainder taken from reference TRBV5-5 and TRBJ2-3, is DAGVTQSPTHLIKTRGQQVTLRCSPISGHKSVSWYQQVLGQGPQFIFQYYEKEERGRGNFPDRFSARQFPNYSSELNVNALLLGDSALYLCASSLVPGDTQYFGPGTRLTVL.

The CDR3 DNA follows: TGTGCCACCAGCAGGGGACTTACAGAGACCCAGTACTTC. This gives the protein CATSRGLTETQYF. The chain combines TRBV15 with TRBJ2-5; perhaps TRBD2 as D (6 bases). V dropped 3 bases and J dropped 4 bases, with 9 bases sitting between them. The CDR3 has 13 amino acids. Germline CDR1 LNHNV, CDR2 YYDKDF (reference sequence).

The chain combines TRBV19 with TRBJ2-5; D gene ambiguous. This CDR3 spans 13 amino acids. Germline V gene data show CDR1 as LNHDA and CDR2 as SQIVND (reference sequence). V was cut by 3 bases and J by 5 bases, with 10 bases left in between. The CDR3 region is CASSMAQRETQYF. DNA for the CDR3: TGTGCCAGTAGTATGGCCCAGAGGGAGACCCAGTACTTC.

This chain connects TRBV5-1 to TRBJ2-3; TRBD1 matches 7 bases. The length of the CDR3 is 14 residues. Trimming at V came to 3 bases and at J to 1 base, leaving 2 bases not matched to a gene. Germline lookup yields CDR1 SGHRS and CDR2 YFSETQ. DNA of the CDR3: TGCGCCAGCAGCTCCGGACAGGGCACAGATACGCAGTATTTT. Encoded protein: CASSSGQGTDTQYF. Looking up the rest from reference TRBV5-1 and TRBJ2-3 gives the full variable domain: KAGVTQTPRYLIKTRGQQVTLSCSPISGHRSVSWYQQTPGQGLQFLFEYFSETQRNKGNFPGRFSGRQFSNSRSEMNVSTLELGDSALYLCASSSGQGTDTQYFGPGTRLTVL.

CDR3 nucleotides: TGTGCCAGCCGGCGGCGAACCTACGAGCAGTACTTC. As protein: CASRRRTYEQYF. This sequence joins TRBV2 and TRBJ2-7; D uncertain. CDR1 is SNHLY and CDR2 is FYNNEI in the germline V gene. V dropped 8 bases and J dropped 2 bases, with 10 bases sitting between them. CDR3 size: 12 residues.

The chain recombines TRBV5-1 with TRBJ2-4, with D possibly TRBD2 on 6 matching bases. CDR1 and CDR2 (germline): SGHRS, YFSETQ. V shed 0 bases and J shed 1 base, with 11 bases lying between them. The CDR3 sequence is 16 residues long. CDR3 sequence: CASSLVGEAAKNIQYF. CDR3 coding DNA: TGCGCCAGCAGCTTGGTTGGGGAGGCGGCCAAAAACATTCAGTACTTC.

The chain carries TRBV9 and TRBJ2-7; 8 bases line up with TRBD2. From germline, CDR1 is SGDLS and CDR2 YYNGEE. This CDR3 is 18 amino acids long. V lost 1 base, J lost 3 bases, and 15 bases stayed unmatched. The CDR3 loop is CASSVFSSLTSGIYEQYF. The CDR3 region has the DNA TGTGCCAGCAGCGTATTCTCGTCCCTCACTAGCGGTATCTACGAGCAGTACTTC.

V and J are TRBV5-1 and TRBJ2-7, with 7 bases identical to TRBD1. Germline CDR1 and CDR2: SGHRS and YFSETQ. The CDR3 is 13 amino acids. The V gene end was trimmed by 3 bases and the J gene end by 4 bases; junction bases not matched to a gene: 4. CDR3 DNA sequence: TGCGCCAGCAGCTCTGACAGGGTTTACGAGCAGTACTTC. It yields the protein CASSSDRVYEQYF.

This chain uses TRBV6-6 with TRBJ2-5; D is perhaps TRBD1 (6 bases). This CDR3 is built from 15 residues. Germline V gene data show CDR1 as MNHNY and CDR2 as SVGAGI (reference sequence). Trimming cost V 5 bases and J 4 bases, with 17 bases left between them. CDR3 protein: CASSTPRGYGETQYF. CDR3 nucleotide sequence: TGTGCCAGCAGTACGCCCAGGGGATACGGAGAGACCCAGTACTTC.